The 19 T cell receptor beta chains below all came from one sample that was sequenced in a study of regulatory T cells in long-lasting Graves disease. Time point denoted: newly diagnosed GD, antithyroid drugs for less than 3 months. The TCR library was made from RNA that had been extracted from PBMCs in TRIzol. Researchers made TCR beta libraries by using iRepertoire HTBI primers and running Arm-PCR on CDR3 regions. TCRdb itself ran the multiplex PCR reads through MiXCR, one entry per CDR3 protein. The sample has about 460,000 distinct CDR3 sequences, around 15% seen once; the top ten hold around a sixth. These records were also assigned to another study, of T cells in Graves' hyperthyroidism and ophthalmopathy.

The source was peripheral blood mononuclear cells (PBMCs), collected at new diagnosis, from a patient treated with antithyroid drugs. The receptor source for this set is a woman aged 45-65 years with Graves disease.

This clonotype was seen only a few times. The rearrangement links TRBV6-2 or TRBV6-3 to TRBJ2-5, with D possibly matching TRBD2 (6 bases). The germline gives CDR1 MNHEY, CDR2 SVGEGT. Trimming took off 2 bases at V and 5 bases at J, with 9 bases between the two ends. The length of the CDR3 is 13 residues. CDR3: CASSYNGSETQYF. DNA of the CDR3: TGTGCCAGCAGTTACAACGGGAGTGAGACCCAGTACTTC.

Only one count was recorded for this clonotype. The V call is TRBV3-1, the J call TRBJ2-1; D call uncertain. Trimming removed 0 bases from V and 0 bases from J, with 6 bases in between. There are 15 residues in the CDR3. In germline, CDR1 is LGHDT, CDR2 YNNKEL (reference sequence). DNA for the CDR3: TGTGCCAGCAGCCAAGATTACCTCTCCTACAATGAGCAGTTCTTC. This codes for CASSQDYLSYNEQFF.

This clonotype was counted a few times. The chain employs TRBV27 and TRBJ2-1; 13 bases agree with TRBD2. Unmatched junction bases numbered 7, after V lost 6 bases and J lost 5 bases. Germline loops: CDR1 MNHEY, CDR2 SMNVEV (reference sequence). This CDR3 has 16 residues. This CDR3 reads CASSRTGLAGDNEQFF. The CDR3, as DNA: TGTGCCAGCAGCCGCACCGGACTAGCGGGAGACAATGAGCAGTTCTTC.

This clonotype appeared many times. The chain employs TRBV9 and TRBJ2-1, with 8 bases fitting TRBD2. Per the germline V gene, CDR1 is SGDLS and CDR2 is YYNGEE. This CDR3 spans 15 amino acids. The V gene end was trimmed by 1 base and the J gene end by 8 bases; junction bases not matched to a gene: 8. The CDR3 here is CASSVSLAGLHEQFF. The CDR3 DNA is TGTGCCAGCAGCGTATCGCTAGCGGGTTTGCATGAGCAGTTCTTC.

This clonotype was observed at least ten times. CDR3 nucleotides: TGTGCCAGCAGTTACCCAAGGTCGGGGGGGCCAAGCACAGATACGCAGTATTTT. It specifies CASSYPRSGGPSTDTQYF. The chain carries TRBV6-2 or TRBV6-3 and TRBJ2-3; TRBD2 matches at 8 bases. Germline lookup yields CDR1 MNHEY and CDR2 SVGEGT. CDR3 length: 18 amino acids. Trimming cost V 2 bases and J 0 bases; bases outside gene matches: 10.

The table lists this clonotype with a few counts. This chain uses TRBV14 with TRBJ2-7, with D maybe TRBD2 (5 bases). CDR1 is SGHDN and CDR2 is FVKESK in the germline V gene. This CDR3 region has 15 residues. V lost 4 bases to trimming and J lost 3 bases, with 16 bases between them. CDR3 nucleotides: TGTGCCAGCAGCCCTCTTCCGGCCGGGGACTACGAGCAGTACTTC. This encodes CASSPLPAGDYEQYF.

This clonotype was observed many times. The V call is TRBV10-3, the J call TRBJ1-6; 11 positions agree with TRBD1. CDR1 is ENHRY, CDR2 SYGVKD, per germline. The CDR3 has 14 amino acids. V lost 4 bases and J lost 8; bases outside the gene matches: 1. The CDR3 DNA reads TGTGCCATCAGTGGGGACAGGGGGGATTCACCCCTCCACTTT. Translating it yields CAISGDRGDSPLHF.

A few counts support this clonotype. The V gene is TRBV29-1, the J gene TRBJ2-5, with TRBD1 matching over 7 bases. CDR1 is SQVTM and CDR2 is ANQGSEA in the germline V gene. V dropped 7 bases and J dropped 1; count of bases not matched to a gene: 3. The CDR3 totals 12 residues. Here the CDR3 reads CSGTGAQETQYF. Written as DNA, the CDR3 is TGCAGCGGCACAGGGGCCCAAGAGACCCAGTACTTC. Combining the CDR3 with reference TRBV29-1 and TRBJ2-5 gives the whole variable domain SAVISQKPSRDICQRGTSLTIQCQVDSQVTMMFWYRQQPGQSLTLIATANQGSEATYESGFVIDKFPISRPNLTFSTLTVSNMSPEDSSIYLCSGTGAQETQYFGPGTRLLVL.

This clonotype was picked up many times. The chain combines TRBV18 with TRBJ2-1; no reliable D call. Germline assignment: CDR1 KGHSH and CDR2 LQKENI. The CDR3 loop spans 13 amino acids. The V and J ends lost 0 bases and 9 bases respectively, with 9 bases between them. CDR3 sequence (DNA): TGTGCCAGCTCACCACCGGCCGGACGTGAGCAGTTCTTC. Its translation is CASSPPAGREQFF.

This clonotype was found many times. The chain uses TRBV2 and TRBJ2-1; D might be TRBD2 (5 bases). The CDR3 runs to 16 residues. Germline V gives CDR1 SNHLY, CDR2 FYNNEI. V was pared by 7 bases and J by 5 bases, with 21 bases between. CDR3 nucleotides: TGTGCCAGCATCTATAGTCGGGGTTTTAGGGACAATGAGCAGTTCTTC. It encodes CASIYSRGFRDNEQFF. Drawing the rest from reference TRBV2 and TRBJ2-1, the complete variable domain is EPEVTQTPSHQVTQMGQEVILRCVPISNHLYFYWYRQILGQKVEFLVSFYNNEISEKSEIFDDQFSVERPDGSNFTLKIRSTKLEDSAMYFCASIYSRGFRDNEQFFGPGTRLTVL.

In its sample, this clonotype was seen many times. J is TRBJ2-3 and V is TRBV20-1, with a tentative D call TRBD2 (7 bases). Trimming left V 1 base short and J 3 bases short, with 20 bases between. In germline, CDR1 is DFQATT, CDR2 SNEGSKA (reference sequence). This CDR3 has 17 residues. The CDR3 nucleotides read TGCAGTGCTAGAGCCTCAACCCGGGGGGCGCTGACAGATACGCAGTATTTT. This sequence encodes CSARASTRGALTDTQYF.

This sequence joins TRBV4-1 and TRBJ2-1; D uncertain. V was trimmed by 5 bases and J by 11 bases, leaving 16 bases between them. Germline loops: CDR1 MGHRA, CDR2 YSYEKL. The CDR3 is made up of 13 amino acids. CDR3 sequence (DNA): TGCGCCAGCAGCATTACACGACTGGCCCAGCAGTTCTTC. Translation gives CASSITRLAQQFF.

This sequence joins TRBV20-1 and TRBJ2-7, with a weak D call TRBD2 (6 bases). V lost 3 bases to trimming and J lost 6 bases, with 15 bases between them. CDR3 size: 13 residues. Germline assignment: CDR1 DFQATT and CDR2 SNEGSKA (reference sequence). The CDR3 DNA sequence: TGCAGTGCTAGGGTCCGGGAGACGGGCGAGCAGTACTTC. This gives the protein CSARVRETGEQYF.

The sample holds a few counts of this clonotype. The genes are TRBV10-1 and TRBJ2-1, with a tentative D call TRBD2 (6 bases). There are 16 residues in the CDR3. CDR1 and CDR2 (germline): WNHNN, SYGVQD (reference sequence). The V end was cut by 7 bases, the J end by 4 bases, with 20 bases between. Written as DNA, the CDR3 is TGCGCCAGCACACAGCGGGTGGGATGGGGATACAATGAGCAGTTCTTC. Its translation is CASTQRVGWGYNEQFF.

This clonotype was counted many times. The CDR3 DNA reads TGTGCCAGCAGGGGGGGAAATCAATACGAGCAGTACTTC. The encoded protein is CASRGGNQYEQYF. The chain combines TRBV28 with TRBJ2-7, with D possibly matching TRBD2 (6 bases). Looked up from germline, CDR1 is MDHEN and CDR2 is SYDVKM. The CDR3 is 13 amino acids. V was trimmed by 6 bases and J by 4 bases, leaving 13 bases between them.

In the case of this clonotype: The germline gene is not matched at one end of the junction; a read error may be the cause. The V and J genes are TRBV3-1 and TRBJ2-1, with 7 bases matching TRBD2. From germline, CDR1 is LGHDT and CDR2 YNNKEL (reference sequence). CDR3 length equals 16 residues. CDR3 residues: CASSPVGGSSYDEQFF. CDR3 nucleotide sequence: TGTGCCAGCAGCCCCGTGGGCGGGAGCTCCTACGATGAGCAGTTCTTC.

The chain combines TRBV3-1 with TRBJ2-5; weak D call: TRBD2 (6 bases). Trimming stripped 0 bases from V and 1 base from J, with 12 bases between. Germline CDR1 reads LGHDT; CDR2 reads YNNKEL (reference sequence). There are 16 residues in the CDR3. The CDR3 DNA is TGTGCCAGCAGCCAAGACTGGGCTAGCGCCCAAGAGACCCAGTACTTC. Translated, it gives CASSQDWASAQETQYF.

The V call is TRBV9, the J call TRBJ2-1; 10 nucleotides agree with TRBD1. V lost 0 bases, J lost 6 bases, and 3 bases stayed unmatched. Germline V lookup: CDR1 SGDLS, CDR2 YYNGEE. The CDR3 runs to 15 residues. CDR3 sequence reads: CASSVAGQGSNEQFF. For the CDR3, the DNA is TGTGCCAGCAGCGTAGCGGGACAGGGGAGCAATGAGCAGTTCTTC.

This clonotype was detected a few times. The V and J genes are TRBV4-1 and TRBJ2-5, with 7 bases lining up with TRBD2. The J segment lost 1 base and the V segment lost 4 bases, leaving 9 bases of the junction unmatched. Per the germline V gene, CDR1 is MGHRA and CDR2 is YSYEKL. The CDR3 runs 16 residues. This chain's CDR3 is CASSPAGLAVQETQYF. DNA of the CDR3: TGCGCCAGCAGCCCGGCGGGGCTAGCGGTCCAAGAGACCCAGTACTTC.